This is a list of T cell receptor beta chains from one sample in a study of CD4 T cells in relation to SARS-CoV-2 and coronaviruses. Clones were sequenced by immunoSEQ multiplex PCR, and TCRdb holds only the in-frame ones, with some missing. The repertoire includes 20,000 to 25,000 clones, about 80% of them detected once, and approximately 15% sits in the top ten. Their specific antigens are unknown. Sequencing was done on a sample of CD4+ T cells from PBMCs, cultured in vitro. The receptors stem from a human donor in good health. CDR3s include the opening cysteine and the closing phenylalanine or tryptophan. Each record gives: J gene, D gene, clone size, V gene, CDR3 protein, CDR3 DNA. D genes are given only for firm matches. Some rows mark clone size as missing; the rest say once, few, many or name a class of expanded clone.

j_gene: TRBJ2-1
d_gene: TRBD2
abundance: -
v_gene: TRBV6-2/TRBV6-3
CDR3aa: CASSLTGTSEQFF
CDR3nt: TGTGCCAGCAGTTTGACCGGGACTAGCGAGCAGTTCTTC

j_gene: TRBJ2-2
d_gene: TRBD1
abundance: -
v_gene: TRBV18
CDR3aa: CASVQGSRTGELFF
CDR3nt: TGTGCCAGCGTACAGGGGAGTCGCACCGGGGAGCTGTTTTTT

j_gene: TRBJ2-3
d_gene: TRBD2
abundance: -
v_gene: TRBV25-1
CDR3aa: CASSEYGTSGTDTQYF
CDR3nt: TGTGCCAGCAGTGAATATGGGACTAGCGGCACAGATACGCAGTATTTT

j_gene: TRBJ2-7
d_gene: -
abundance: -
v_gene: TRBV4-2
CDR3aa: CASSLGDLPFSYEQYF
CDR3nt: TGTGCCAGCAGCCTGGGAGACCTACCTTTCTCCTACGAGCAGTACTTC

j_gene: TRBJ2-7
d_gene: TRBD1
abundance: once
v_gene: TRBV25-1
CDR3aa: CASRADRGLYEQYF
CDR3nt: TGTGCCAGCAGGGCCGACAGGGGTTTGTACGAGCAGTACTTC

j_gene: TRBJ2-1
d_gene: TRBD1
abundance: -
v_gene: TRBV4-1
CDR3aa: CASSPVQGQGGTYNEQFF
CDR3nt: TGCGCCAGCAGCCCGGTCCAGGGACAGGGGGGAACCTACAATGAGCAGTTCTTC

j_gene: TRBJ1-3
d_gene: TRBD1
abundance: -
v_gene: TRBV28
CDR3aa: CASTRGLSGNTIYF
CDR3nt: TGTGCCAGCACCAGGGGGCTCTCTGGAAACACCATATATTTT

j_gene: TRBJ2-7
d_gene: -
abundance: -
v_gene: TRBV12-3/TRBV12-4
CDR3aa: CASSPDTYEQYF
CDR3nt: TGTGCCAGCAGTCCAGACACCTACGAGCAGTACTTC

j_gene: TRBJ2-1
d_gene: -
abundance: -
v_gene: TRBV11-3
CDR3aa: CASSLNGQGNEQFF
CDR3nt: TGTGCCAGCAGCTTAAACGGGCAAGGCAATGAGCAGTTCTTC

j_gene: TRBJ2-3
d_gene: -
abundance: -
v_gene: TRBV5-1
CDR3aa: CASSLGEEGVNTQYF
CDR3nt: TGCGCCAGCAGCTTGGGAGAAGAAGGGGTAAATACGCAGTATTTT

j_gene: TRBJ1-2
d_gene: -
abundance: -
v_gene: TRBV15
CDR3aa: CATSRDTTHTF
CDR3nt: TGTGCCACCAGCAGAGATACGACCCACACCTTC

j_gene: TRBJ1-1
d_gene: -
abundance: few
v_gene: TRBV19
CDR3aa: CASSISAGKERAFF
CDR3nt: TGTGCCAGTAGTATCTCCGCAGGGAAAGAGCGAGCTTTCTTT

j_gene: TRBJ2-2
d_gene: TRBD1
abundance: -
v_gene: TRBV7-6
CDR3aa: CASSLARDRSIIAGIAGELFF
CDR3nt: TGTGCCAGCAGCTTAGCCCGGGACAGGTCGATCATCGCGGGTATTGCCGGGGAGCTGTTTTTT

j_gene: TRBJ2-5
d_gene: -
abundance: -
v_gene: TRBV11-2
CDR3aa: CASSSMTAAVSLETQYF
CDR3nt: TGTGCCAGCAGCTCCATGACAGCGGCCGTCAGTTTGGAGACCCAGTACTTC

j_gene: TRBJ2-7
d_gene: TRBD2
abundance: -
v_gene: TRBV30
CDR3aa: CAWSVISGSYEQYF
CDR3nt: TGTGCCTGGAGTGTAATTAGCGGGAGTTACGAGCAGTACTTC

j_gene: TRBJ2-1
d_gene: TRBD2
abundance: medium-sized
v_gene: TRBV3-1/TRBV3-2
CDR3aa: CASSQGAGVGFF
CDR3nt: TGTGCCAGCAGCCAAGGGGCGGGGGTAGGGTTCTTC

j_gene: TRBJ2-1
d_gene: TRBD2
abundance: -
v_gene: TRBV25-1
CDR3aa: CASSEWGIAGVREQFF
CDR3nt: TGTGCCAGCAGTGAATGGGGGATAGCGGGAGTTCGTGAGCAGTTCTTC

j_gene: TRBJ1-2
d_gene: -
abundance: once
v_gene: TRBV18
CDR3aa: CASSGVGLGGYTF
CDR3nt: TGTGCCAGCTCCGGCGTCGGGCTTGGCGGCTACACCTTC

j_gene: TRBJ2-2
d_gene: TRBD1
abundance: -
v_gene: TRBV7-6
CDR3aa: CASSLDRTNTGELFF
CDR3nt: TGTGCCAGCAGCCTGGACAGGACGAACACCGGGGAGCTGTTTTTT

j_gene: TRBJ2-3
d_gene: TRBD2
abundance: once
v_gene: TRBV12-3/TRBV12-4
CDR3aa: CASRAGGRNTQYF
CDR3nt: TGTGCCAGCAGAGCGGGAGGGAGGAATACGCAGTATTTT

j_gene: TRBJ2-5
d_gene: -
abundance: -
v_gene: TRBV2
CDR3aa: CASSVLETQYF
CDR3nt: TGTGCCAGCAGTGTTTTGGAGACCCAGTACTTC

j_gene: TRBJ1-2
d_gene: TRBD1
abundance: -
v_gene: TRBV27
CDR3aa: CASRVPGTGGFYGYTF
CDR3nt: TGTGCCAGCAGAGTACCTGGGACAGGGGGTTTCTATGGCTACACCTTC

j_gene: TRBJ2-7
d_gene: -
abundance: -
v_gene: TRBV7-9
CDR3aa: CASSLSRGSSYEQYF
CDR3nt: TGTGCCAGCAGCTTATCCCGGGGGAGCTCCTACGAGCAGTACTTC

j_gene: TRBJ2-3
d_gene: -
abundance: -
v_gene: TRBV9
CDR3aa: CASSVAPGPGDTQYF
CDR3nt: TGTGCCAGCAGCGTAGCCCCGGGGCCCGGGGATACGCAGTATTTT

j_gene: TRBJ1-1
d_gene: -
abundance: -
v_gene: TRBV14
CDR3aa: CASSPGPLEAFF
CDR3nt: TGTGCCAGCAGCCCCGGACCGCTTGAAGCTTTCTTT

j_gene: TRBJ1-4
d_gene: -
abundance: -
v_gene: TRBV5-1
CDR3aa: CASSLVSGSTNEKLFF
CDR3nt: TGCGCCAGCAGCTTAGTTTCAGGGTCAACTAATGAAAAACTGTTTTTT

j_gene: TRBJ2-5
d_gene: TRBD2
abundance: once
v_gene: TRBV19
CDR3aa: CASSLGTSDVVSQYF
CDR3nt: TGTGCCAGTAGTCTCGGGACTAGCGACGTCGTGAGCCAGTACTTC

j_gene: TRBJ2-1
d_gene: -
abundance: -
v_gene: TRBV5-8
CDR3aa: CASRSGGNEQFF
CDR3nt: TGTGCCAGCAGGTCTGGAGGAAATGAGCAGTTCTTC

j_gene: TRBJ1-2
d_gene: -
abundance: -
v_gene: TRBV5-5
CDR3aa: CASSSPIWGGLTYGYTF
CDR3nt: TGTGCCAGCAGCTCACCTATATGGGGAGGGCTTACCTATGGCTACACCTTC

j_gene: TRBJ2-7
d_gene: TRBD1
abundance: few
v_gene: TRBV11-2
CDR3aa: CASSPRLGTDYEQYF
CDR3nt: TGTGCCAGCAGCCCGAGACTGGGGACAGACTACGAGCAGTACTTC

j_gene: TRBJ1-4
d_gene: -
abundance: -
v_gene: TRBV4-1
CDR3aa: CASSQPPSWSKQEKLFF
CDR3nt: TGCGCCAGCAGCCAACCCCCTTCGTGGAGCAAGCAGGAAAAACTGTTTTTT

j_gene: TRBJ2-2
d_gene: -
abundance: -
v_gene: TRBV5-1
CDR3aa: CASSLGRLETGELFF
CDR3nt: TGCGCCAGCAGCCTAGGACGGCTAGAAACCGGGGAGCTGTTTTTT

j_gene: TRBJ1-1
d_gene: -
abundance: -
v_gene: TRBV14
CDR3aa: CASSQDMGGTGLAFF
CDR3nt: TGTGCCAGCAGCCAAGATATGGGGGGCACTGGGCTAGCTTTCTTT

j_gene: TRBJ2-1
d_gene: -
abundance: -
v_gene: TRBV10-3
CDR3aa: CAISGNYNEQFF
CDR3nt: TGTGCCATCAGTGGGAATTACAATGAGCAGTTCTTC

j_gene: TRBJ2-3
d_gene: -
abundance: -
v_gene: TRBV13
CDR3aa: CASSLPRVVGGKSTDTQYF
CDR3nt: TGTGCCAGCAGCTTACCCCGAGTGGTCGGCGGGAAAAGCACAGATACGCAGTATTTT

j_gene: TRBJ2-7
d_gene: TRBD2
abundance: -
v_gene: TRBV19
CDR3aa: CASSLGLAGGPVAEQYF
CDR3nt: TGTGCCAGTAGTCTGGGACTAGCGGGAGGGCCAGTCGCCGAGCAGTACTTC

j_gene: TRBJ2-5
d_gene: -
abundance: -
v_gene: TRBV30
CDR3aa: CAWSVFGQPHQETQYF
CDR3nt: TGTGCCTGGAGTGTATTCGGGCAGCCGCACCAAGAGACCCAGTACTTC

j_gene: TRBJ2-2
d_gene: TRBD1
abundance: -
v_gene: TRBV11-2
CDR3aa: CASSLLQGATGELFF
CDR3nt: TGTGCCAGCAGCTTACTCCAGGGGGCCACCGGGGAGCTGTTTTTT

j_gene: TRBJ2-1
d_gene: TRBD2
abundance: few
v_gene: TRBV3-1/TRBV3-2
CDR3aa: CASTRGLAVHNEQFF
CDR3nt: TGTGCCAGCACCCGGGGACTAGCGGTCCACAATGAGCAGTTCTTC

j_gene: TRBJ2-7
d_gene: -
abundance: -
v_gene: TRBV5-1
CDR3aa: CASSLDLFHEQYF
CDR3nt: TGCGCCAGCAGCTTGGATTTGTTTCACGAGCAGTACTTC

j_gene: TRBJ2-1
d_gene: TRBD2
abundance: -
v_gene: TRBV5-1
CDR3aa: CASSLLAGVNEQFF
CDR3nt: TGCGCCAGCAGCTTGTTAGCGGGAGTCAATGAGCAGTTCTTC

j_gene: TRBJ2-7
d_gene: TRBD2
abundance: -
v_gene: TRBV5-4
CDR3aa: CASSLGTSSSYEQYF
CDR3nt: TGTGCCAGCAGCTTAGGGACTAGTAGCTCCTACGAGCAGTACTTC

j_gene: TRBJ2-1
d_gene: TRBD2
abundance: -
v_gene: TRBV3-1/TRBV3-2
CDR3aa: CASSRGLAEGYNEQFF
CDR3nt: TGTGCCAGCAGCCGAGGACTAGCGGAGGGATACAATGAGCAGTTCTTC

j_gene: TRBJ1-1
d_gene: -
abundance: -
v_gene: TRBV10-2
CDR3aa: CASSELRENTEAFF
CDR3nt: TGCGCCAGCAGTGAGTTGCGGGAGAACACTGAAGCTTTCTTT

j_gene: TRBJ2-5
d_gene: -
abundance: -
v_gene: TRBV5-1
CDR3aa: CASSSKSRDQETQYF
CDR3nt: TGCGCCAGCAGCTCAAAGTCCCGGGACCAAGAGACCCAGTACTTC

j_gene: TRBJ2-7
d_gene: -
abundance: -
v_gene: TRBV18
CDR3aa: CASSPTSISYEQYF
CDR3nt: TGTGCCAGCTCGCCTACTAGTATCTCCTACGAGCAGTACTTC

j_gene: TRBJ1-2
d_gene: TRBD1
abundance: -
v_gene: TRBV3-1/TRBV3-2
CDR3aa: CASSLLPGDRAYGYTF
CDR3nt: TGTGCCAGCAGCCTTCTGCCGGGGGACAGGGCCTATGGCTACACCTTC

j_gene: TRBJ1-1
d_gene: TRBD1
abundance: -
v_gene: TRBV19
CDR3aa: CASSIDPGTGLNTEAFF
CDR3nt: TGTGCCAGTAGTATAGATCCAGGGACAGGGTTGAACACTGAAGCTTTCTTT

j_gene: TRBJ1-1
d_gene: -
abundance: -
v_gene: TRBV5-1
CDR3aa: CASSSGQPNTEAFF
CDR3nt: TGCGCCAGCAGCTCCGGACAGCCGAACACTGAAGCTTTCTTT

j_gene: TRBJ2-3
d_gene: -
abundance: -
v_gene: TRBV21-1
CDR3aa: CASSKAPRRATDTQYF
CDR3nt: TGTGCCAGCAGCAAAGCGCCTAGAAGGGCCACAGATACGCAGTATTTT